This T cell receptor (beta chain) originates from a study of blood T cell repertoires in COVID-19. The assay was immunoSEQ multiplex PCR, and TCRdb's table has in-frame clones only and misses some. The data contain 55,000 or so clones, more than 70% of them singletons. CDR1 and CDR2 (germline): WSHSY, SAAADI. Trimming removed 5 bases from V and 1 base from J; junction bases left unmatched: 2. The CDR3 consists of 14 residues. The Seattle patients joined while their infection was active and were tracked longitudinally afterward. The TCR comes from a man between 25 and 39 years old with COVID-19, enrolled during active disease. The gene calls are TRBV10-2 and TRBJ2-5; 9 bases are shared with TRBD2. The sequenced sample was peripheral blood. The DNA of the CDR3 is TGCGCCAGCAGTTTAGCGGGAGCCCAAGAGACCCAGTACTTC. The encoded protein is CASSLAGAQETQYF.